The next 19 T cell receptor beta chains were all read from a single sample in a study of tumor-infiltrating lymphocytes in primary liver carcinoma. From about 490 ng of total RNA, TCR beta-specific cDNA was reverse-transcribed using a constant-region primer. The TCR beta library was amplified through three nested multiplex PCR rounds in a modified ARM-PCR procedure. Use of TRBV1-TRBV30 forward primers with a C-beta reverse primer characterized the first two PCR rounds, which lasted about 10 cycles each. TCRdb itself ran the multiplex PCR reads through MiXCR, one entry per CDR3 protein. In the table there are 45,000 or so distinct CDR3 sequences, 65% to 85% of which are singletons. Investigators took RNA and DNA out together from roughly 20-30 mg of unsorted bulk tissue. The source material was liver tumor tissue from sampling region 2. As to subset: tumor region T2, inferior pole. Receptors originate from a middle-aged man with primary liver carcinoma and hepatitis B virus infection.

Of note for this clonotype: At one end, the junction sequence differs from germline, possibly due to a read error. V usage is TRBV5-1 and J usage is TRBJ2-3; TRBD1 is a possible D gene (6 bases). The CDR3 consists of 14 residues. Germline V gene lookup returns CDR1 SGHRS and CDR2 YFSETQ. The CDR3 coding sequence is TGCGCCTGCAGCTCGGGACATAACACAGATACGCAGTATTTT. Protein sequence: CACSSGHNTDTQYF.

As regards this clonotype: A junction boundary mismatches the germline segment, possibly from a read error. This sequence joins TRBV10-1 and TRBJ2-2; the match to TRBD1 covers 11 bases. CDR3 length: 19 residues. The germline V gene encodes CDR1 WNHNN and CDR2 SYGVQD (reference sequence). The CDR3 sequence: CASSELLGTGGSNTGELFF. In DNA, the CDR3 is TGCGCTAGCAGTGAACTATTGGGGACAGGGGGAAGTAACACCGGGGAGCTGTTTTTT.

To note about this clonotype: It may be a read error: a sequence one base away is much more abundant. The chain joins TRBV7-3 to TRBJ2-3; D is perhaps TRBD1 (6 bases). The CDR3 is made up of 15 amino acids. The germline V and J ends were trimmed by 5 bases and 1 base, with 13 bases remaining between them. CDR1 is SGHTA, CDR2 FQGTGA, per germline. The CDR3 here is CASSIPTGGTDTQYF. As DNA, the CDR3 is TGTGCCAGCAGCATCCCGACAGGTGGCACAGATACGCAGTATTTT.

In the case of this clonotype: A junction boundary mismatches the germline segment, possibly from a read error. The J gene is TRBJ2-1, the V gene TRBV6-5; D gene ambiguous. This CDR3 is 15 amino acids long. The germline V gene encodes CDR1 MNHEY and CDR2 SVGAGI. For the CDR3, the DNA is TGTGCCAGCAGTACTGGGATTAGCCACTACAATGAGCAATTCTTC. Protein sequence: CASSTGISHYNEQFF.

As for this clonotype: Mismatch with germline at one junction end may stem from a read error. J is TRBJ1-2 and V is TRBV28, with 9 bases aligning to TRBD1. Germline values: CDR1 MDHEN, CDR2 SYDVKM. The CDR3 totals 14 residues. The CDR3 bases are TGTGCCAGCAGCTATACAGGGGGCGTTTATGGCTATACCTTC. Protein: CASSYTGGVYGYTF.

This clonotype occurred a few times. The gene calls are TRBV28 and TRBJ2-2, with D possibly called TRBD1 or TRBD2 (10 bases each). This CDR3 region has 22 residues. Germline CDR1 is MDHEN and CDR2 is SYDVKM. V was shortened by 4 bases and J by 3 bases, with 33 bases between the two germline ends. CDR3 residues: CASSSTHRQGASGRGDTGELFF. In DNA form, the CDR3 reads TGTGCCAGCAGTTCTACACACCGACAGGGGGCAAGCGGGAGGGGGGACACCGGGGAGCTGTTTTTT. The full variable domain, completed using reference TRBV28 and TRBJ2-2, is DVKVTQSSRYLVKRTGEKVFLECVQDMDHENMFWYRQDPGLGLRLIYFSYDVKMKEKGDIPEGYSVSREKKERFSLILESASTNQTSMYLCASSSTHRQGASGRGDTGELFFGEGSRLTVL.

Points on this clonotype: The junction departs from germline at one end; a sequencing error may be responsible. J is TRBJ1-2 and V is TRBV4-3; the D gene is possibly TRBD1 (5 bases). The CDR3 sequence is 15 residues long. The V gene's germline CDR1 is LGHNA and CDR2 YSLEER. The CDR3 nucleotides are TGCGCCAGCAACCAGAGTCCCGGGGGATCCTATGGCTACGCATTC. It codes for CASNQSPGGSYGYAF.

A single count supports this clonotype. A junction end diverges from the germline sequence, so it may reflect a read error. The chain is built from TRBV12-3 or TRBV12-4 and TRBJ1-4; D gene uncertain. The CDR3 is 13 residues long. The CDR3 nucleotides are TGTACCAGCAGTTTAGCAGAGACTGAAAAACTGTTTTTT. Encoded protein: CTSSLAETEKLFF.

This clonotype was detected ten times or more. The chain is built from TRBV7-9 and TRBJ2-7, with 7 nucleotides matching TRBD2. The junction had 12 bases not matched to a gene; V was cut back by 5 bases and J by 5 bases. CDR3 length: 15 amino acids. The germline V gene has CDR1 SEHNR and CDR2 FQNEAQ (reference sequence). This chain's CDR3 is CASSPEGRESDEQYF. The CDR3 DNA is TGTGCCAGCAGCCCGGAAGGGAGGGAGTCGGACGAGCAGTACTTC.

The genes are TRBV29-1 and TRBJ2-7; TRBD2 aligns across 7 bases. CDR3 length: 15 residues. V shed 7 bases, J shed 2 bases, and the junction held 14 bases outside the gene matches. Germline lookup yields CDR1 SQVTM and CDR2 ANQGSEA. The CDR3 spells CSDRSGTNETYEQYF. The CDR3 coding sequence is TGCAGCGACAGGTCCGGGACTAACGAAACCTACGAGCAGTACTTC.

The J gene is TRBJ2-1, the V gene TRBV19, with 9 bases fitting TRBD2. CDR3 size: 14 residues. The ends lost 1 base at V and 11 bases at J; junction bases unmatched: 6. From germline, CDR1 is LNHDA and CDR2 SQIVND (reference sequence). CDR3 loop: CASSIVSGGLKQFF. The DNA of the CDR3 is TGTGCCAGTAGTATAGTTAGCGGGGGCCTCAAGCAGTTCTTC.

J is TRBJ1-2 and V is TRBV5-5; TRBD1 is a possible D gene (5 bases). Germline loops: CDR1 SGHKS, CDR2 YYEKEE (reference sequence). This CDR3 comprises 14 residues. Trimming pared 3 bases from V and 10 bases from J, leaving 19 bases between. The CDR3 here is CASSSTATNYVYTF. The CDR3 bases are TGTGCCAGCAGCTCGACAGCAACTAACTACGTCTACACCTTC.

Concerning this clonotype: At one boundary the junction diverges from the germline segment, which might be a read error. The CDR3 protein is CASRSGAGVRIDTQYF. CDR3 sequence (DNA): TGCGCCAGCCGCTCGGGTGCAGGGGTTCGCATAGATACGCAGTATTTT. The chain couples TRBV5-6 to TRBJ2-3, with a weak D call TRBD1 (6 bases). The CDR3 is made up of 16 amino acids. The germline V gene encodes CDR1 SGHDT and CDR2 YYEEEE.

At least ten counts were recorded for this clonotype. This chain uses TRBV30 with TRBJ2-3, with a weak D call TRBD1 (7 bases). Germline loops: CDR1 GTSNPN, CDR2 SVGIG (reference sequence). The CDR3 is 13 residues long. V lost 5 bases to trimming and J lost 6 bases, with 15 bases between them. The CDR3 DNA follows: TGTGCCTGGCGGACAGGAGGGGTCGATACGCAGTATTTT. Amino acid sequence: CAWRTGGVDTQYF.

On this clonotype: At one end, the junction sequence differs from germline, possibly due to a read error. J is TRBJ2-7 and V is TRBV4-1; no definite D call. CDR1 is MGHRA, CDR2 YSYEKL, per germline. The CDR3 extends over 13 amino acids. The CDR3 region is CAGSQGYGYEQYF. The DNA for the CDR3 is TGCGCCGGCAGCCAAGGCTACGGGTACGAGCAGTACTTC.

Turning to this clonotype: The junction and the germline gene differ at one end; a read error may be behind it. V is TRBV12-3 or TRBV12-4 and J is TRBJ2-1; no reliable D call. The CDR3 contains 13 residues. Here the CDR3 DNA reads TGTGTCAGCCCTCCGGATAGGTACAATGAGCAGATCTTC. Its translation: CVSPPDRYNEQIF.

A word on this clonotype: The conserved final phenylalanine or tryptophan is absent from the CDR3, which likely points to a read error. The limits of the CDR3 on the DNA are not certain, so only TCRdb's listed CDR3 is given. The CDR3 sequence: CASRTSGIGEHFY. The V gene is TRBV6-2 or TRBV6-3, the J gene TRBJ2-1; no check of the table's D call, TRBD2, against the DNA was made. Per the germline V gene, CDR1 is MNHEY and CDR2 is SVGEGT. The CDR3 contains 13 residues when both ends are counted.

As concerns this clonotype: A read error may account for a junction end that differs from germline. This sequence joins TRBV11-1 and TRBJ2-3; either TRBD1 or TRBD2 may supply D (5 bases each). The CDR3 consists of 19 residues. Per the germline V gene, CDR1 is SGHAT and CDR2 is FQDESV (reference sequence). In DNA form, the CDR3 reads TGTGTCAGCAGCTCTGGGGGAAGTTCTGTTGGAGCCCGCGCAGATACGCACTATTTT. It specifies CVSSSGGSSVGARADTHYF.

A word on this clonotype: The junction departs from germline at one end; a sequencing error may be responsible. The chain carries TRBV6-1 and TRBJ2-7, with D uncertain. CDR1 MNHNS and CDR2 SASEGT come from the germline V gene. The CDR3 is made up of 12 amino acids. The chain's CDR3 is CASSMGVYEQYF. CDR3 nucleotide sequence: TGCGCCAGCAGTATGGGTGTCTACGAGCAGTACTTC.